This T cell receptor (beta chain) stems from a study of shared clonotypes between healthy human individuals. Across the whole study: CD4 naive and memory got three plates each, CD8 naive two, CD8 memory one.

Genomic DNA of every subset was divided equally among multiple immunoSEQ plates. The data were produced by immunoSEQ multiplex PCR, yet TCRdb's version contains in-frame clones alone and is incomplete. The sample yields approximately 2,200,000 clones, under 95% seen once. General study results and limits: Naive subsets usually exceeded memory subsets in estimated richness.

Remarks on this clone: Its antigen remains unknown.

Trimming took off 4 bases at V and 8 bases at J, with 13 bases between the two ends. The V gene's germline CDR1 is SGDLS and CDR2 YYNGEE. CDR3 size: 13 residues. The naive CD8 population came from CD45RO-negative cells selected for CCR7, without terminally differentiated effector memory CD45RA+ cells. The sequence was obtained from a young man in good health. Some clones in this sample may be carry-over from other donors' samples. This chain joins TRBV9 and TRBJ2-1; no clear D gene. Material: naive CD8+ T cells from PBMCs. Here the CDR3 DNA reads TGTGCCAGCAGCCCATGGCCAAGCGATGAGCAGTTCTTC. Amino acid sequence: CASSPWPSDEQFF.